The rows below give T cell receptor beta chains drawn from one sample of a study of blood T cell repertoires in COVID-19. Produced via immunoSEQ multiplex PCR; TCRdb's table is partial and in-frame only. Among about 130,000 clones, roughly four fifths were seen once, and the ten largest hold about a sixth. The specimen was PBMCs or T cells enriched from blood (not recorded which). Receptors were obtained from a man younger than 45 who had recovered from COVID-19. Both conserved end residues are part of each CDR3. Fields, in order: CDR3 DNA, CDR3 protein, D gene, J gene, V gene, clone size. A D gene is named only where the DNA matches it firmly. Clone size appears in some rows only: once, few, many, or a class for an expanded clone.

TGCGCCAGCAGCGATCCCCGGGAGGGGCAAGAGACCCAGTACTTC | CASSDPREGQETQYF | TRBD2 | TRBJ2-5 | TRBV5-1 | -
TGTGCCAGCAGCTTTTCGGCGGGGGGCGGCAGCTCCTACAATGAGCAGTTCTTC | CASSFSAGGGSSYNEQFF | TRBD2 | TRBJ2-1 | TRBV5-4 | -
TGTGCCATCAGCGACACCGCCGGGGGTAATGAAAAACTGTTTTTT | CAISDTAGGNEKLFF | - | TRBJ1-4 | TRBV10-3 | -
TGTGCCAGCAGCCCCCAGAGCGGGGGGAGAACCGGGGAGCTGTTTTTT | CASSPQSGGRTGELFF | TRBD2 | TRBJ2-2 | TRBV7-9 | -
TGTGCCAGCAGTGCCGGGACTCACTATCAGGGCAAAAACATTCAGTACTTC | CASSAGTHYQGKNIQYF | - | TRBJ2-4 | TRBV6-8 | -
TGTGCCAGCAGCCCATCGACAGGGGGCACTGAAGCTTTCTTT | CASSPSTGGTEAFF | TRBD1 | TRBJ1-1 | TRBV9 | -
TGTGCCAGCAGTCATCTAGCGGGACAGAACACCGGGGAGCTGTTTTTT | CASSHLAGQNTGELFF | TRBD2 | TRBJ2-2 | TRBV11-2 | -
TGTGCCAGCAGCCCGCCGAACGAGCGGGTCCATTATGAGCAGTTCTTC | CASSPPNERVHYEQFF | - | TRBJ2-1 | TRBV9 | -
TGTGCCAGCAGCTTACCCCCGGGGAGTTCGAATTCACCCCTCCACTTT | CASSLPPGSSNSPLHF | - | TRBJ1-6 | TRBV7-2 | -
TGTGCCATCAGTGACCGCGTTTATGGGCGAGAGACCCAGTACTTC | CAISDRVYGRETQYF | - | TRBJ2-5 | TRBV10-3 | -
TGTGCCAGCAGCCCCAACACCGCAGGTGAAGCTTTCTTT | CASSPNTAGEAFF | - | TRBJ1-1 | TRBV3-1/TRBV3-2 | -
TGTGCCAGTAAGGGGGGACAGGGTCACGAAAAACTGTTTTTT | CASKGGQGHEKLFF | TRBD1 | TRBJ1-4 | TRBV19 | -
TGTGCCAGCAGAACAGACCCGAACACTGAAGCTTTCTTT | CASRTDPNTEAFF | - | TRBJ1-1 | TRBV5-4 | -
TGCAGCGTTGAAGGGGCCCGGGACAGGGAGGAGACCCAGTACTTC | CSVEGARDREETQYF | TRBD1 | TRBJ2-5 | TRBV29-1 | -
TGTGCCAGCAATAAGGGGTCTCCTGGAAACACCATATATTTT | CASNKGSPGNTIYF | - | TRBJ1-3 | TRBV9 | -
TGTGCCAGCAGCTTCTCAGGGGATGGCAATCAGCCCCAGCATTTT | CASSFSGDGNQPQHF | - | TRBJ1-5 | TRBV6-4 | -
TGTGCCAGCAGCCAAGCCTTCGGGATTGCGAATTCACCCCTCCACTTT | CASSQAFGIANSPLHF | - | TRBJ1-6 | TRBV3-1/TRBV3-2 | few
TGTGCCAGCAGTTTCTCAGGGTTGGAGACCCAGTACTTC | CASSFSGLETQYF | - | TRBJ2-5 | TRBV12-3/TRBV12-4 | -
TGTGCCAGCAGCCCCGGAGGAAAACTGTTTTTT | CASSPGGKLFF | - | TRBJ1-4 | TRBV27 | -
TGTGCCAGCAGCTTCCTTGGTGATAGCGGGACCGGGGGGGAGACCCAGTACTTC | CASSFLGDSGTGGETQYF | TRBD2 | TRBJ2-5 | TRBV11-2 | -
TGTGCCAGCAGCGCGGGAACAGGGGAGACTGAAGCTTTCTTT | CASSAGTGETEAFF | TRBD1 | TRBJ1-1 | TRBV9 | -
TGTGCCAGCAGTGGGGGACTAGCGGGAGTGTACAATGAGCAGTTCTTC | CASSGGLAGVYNEQFF | TRBD2 | TRBJ2-1 | TRBV2 | -
TGTGCCAGCAGCGCTAGCGGGGAGCTGTTTTTT | CASSASGELFF | - | TRBJ2-2 | TRBV9 | once